This T cell receptor (beta chain) emerged from a study of T cell responses to AZD1222 COVID-19 vaccine. The V gene's germline CDR1 is MDHEN and CDR2 SYDVKM. The length of the CDR3 is 15 residues. J gave up 0 bases and V 7 bases, and 8 bases lay outside the gene matches. TCRdb keeps only in-frame clones here, not all; method: immunoSEQ multiplex PCR. The data show about 53,000 clones, with approximately 84% seen just once and 27% held by the top ten. The chain combines TRBV28 with TRBJ2-5, with 7 bases aligning to TRBD1. The sequences come from peripheral blood, collected on day 0 of AZD1222 vaccination. The TCR originated in an adult in good health. DNA of the CDR3: TGTGCCAGCACGAATCTGGGACAGTACCAAGAGACCCAGTACTTC. Protein sequence: CASTNLGQYQETQYF.